This TCR beta chain was sequenced for a study of blood T cell repertoires in COVID-19. Study-wide context: From T cells, B-cell-depleted T cells, or PBMCs came the material, which was cDNA or gDNA.

Sequenced by immunoSEQ multiplex PCR; TCRdb stores in-frame clones only, minus some. The sample records fewer than 650,000 clones, around 90% being singletons. Recruited during active infection, patients (from Seattle) were subsequently followed longitudinally. The receptor's source is a woman between 50 and 59 years old with COVID-19, enrolled during active disease. The sample was peripheral blood.

The CDR3 DNA reads as TGTGCCAGCAGCCGCACTAGCGGGGGGTTTCAAGAGACCCAGTACTTC. Protein product: CASSRTSGGFQETQYF. This rearrangement joins TRBV7-2 to TRBJ2-7, with 12 bases fitting TRBD2. The end of the DNA fits TRBJ2-5 better, so the J call may be wrong. This CDR3 region has 16 residues. The germline CDR1 and CDR2 sequences are SGHTA and FQGNSA.